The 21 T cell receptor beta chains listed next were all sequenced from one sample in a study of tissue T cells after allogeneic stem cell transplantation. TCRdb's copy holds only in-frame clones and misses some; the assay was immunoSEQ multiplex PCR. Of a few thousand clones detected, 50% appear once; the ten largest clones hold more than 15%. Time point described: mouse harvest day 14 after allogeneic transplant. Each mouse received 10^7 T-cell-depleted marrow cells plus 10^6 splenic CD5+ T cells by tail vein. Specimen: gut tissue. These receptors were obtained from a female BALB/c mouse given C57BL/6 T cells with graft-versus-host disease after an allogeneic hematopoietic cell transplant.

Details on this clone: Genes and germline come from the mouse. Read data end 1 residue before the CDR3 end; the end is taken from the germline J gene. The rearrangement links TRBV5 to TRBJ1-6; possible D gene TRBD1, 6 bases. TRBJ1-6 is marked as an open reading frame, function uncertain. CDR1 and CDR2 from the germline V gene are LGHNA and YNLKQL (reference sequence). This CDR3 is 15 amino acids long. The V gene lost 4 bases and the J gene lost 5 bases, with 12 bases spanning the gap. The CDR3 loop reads CASSPSGQNNSPLYF. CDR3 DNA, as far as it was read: TGTGCCAGCAGCCCCTCGGGACAAAATAATTCGCCCCTCTAC.

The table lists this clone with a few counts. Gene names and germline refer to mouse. The CDR3 DNA, read in part, is TGTGCCAGCAGTCCCCCTGGGGGGGGCTATGCTGAGCAGTTC. Translating gives CASSPPGGGYAEQF. The CDR3 in its entirety is CASSPPGGGYAEQFF. This rearrangement joins TRBV26 to TRBJ2-1, with TRBD2 matching 9 bases. The read terminates 1 residue ahead of where the CDR3 ends, so the germline J gene completes it. V gave up 4 bases and J gave up 3 bases; unmatched junction bases: 4. Per the germline V gene, CDR1 is KGHPV and CDR2 is FQNQEV (reference sequence). The CDR3 extends over 15 amino acids.

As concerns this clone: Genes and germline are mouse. This CDR3 is CTCSPGQNTEVFF. The CDR3 DNA, read in part, is TGCACCTGCAGTCCGGGACAGAACACAGAAGTCTTC. The chain carries TRBV1 and TRBJ1-1, with a tentative D call TRBD1 (5 bases). The read comes to an end 1 residue before the CDR3 does, leaving the germline J gene to fill in the end. The CDR3 consists of 13 residues. Between the trimmed V and J ends, which lost 5 bases and 0 bases, there was a span of 7 bases. Germline assignment: CDR1 NSQYPW and CDR2 LRSPGD (reference sequence).

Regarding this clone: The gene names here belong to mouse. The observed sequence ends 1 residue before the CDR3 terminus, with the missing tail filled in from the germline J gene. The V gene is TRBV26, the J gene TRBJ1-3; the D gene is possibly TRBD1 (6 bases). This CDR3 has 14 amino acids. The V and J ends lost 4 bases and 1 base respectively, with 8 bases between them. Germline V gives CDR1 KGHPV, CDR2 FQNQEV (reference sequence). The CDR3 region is CASSPGQSGNTLYF. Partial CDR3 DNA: TGTGCCAGCAGTCCGGGACAATCTGGAAATACGCTCTAT.

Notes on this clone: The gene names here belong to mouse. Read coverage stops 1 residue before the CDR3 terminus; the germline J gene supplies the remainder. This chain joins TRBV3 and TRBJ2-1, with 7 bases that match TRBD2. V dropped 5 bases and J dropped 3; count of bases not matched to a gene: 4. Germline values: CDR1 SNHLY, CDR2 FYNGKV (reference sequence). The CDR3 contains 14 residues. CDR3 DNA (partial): TGTGCCAGCAGCCCGGACTGGTCCTATGCTGAGCAGTTC. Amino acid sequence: CASSPDWSYAEQF. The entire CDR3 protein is CASSPDWSYAEQFF.

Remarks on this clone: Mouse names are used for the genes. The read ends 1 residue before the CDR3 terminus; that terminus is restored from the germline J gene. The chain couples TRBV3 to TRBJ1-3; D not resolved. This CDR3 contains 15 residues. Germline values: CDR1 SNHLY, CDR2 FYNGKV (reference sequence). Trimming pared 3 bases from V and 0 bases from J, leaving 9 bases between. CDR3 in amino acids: CASSFLEGSGNTLYF. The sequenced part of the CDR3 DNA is TGTGCCAGCAGCTTCCTCGAGGGTTCTGGAAATACGCTCTAT.

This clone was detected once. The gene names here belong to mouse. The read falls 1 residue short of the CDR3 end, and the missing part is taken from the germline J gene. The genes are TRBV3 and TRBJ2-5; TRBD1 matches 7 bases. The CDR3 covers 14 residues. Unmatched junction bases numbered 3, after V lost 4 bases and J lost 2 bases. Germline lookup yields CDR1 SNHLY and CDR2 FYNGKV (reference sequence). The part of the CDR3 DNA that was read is TGTGCCAGCAGCTCCGACAGGGCCCAAGACACCCAGTAC. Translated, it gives CASSSDRAQDTQY. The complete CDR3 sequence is CASSSDRAQDTQYF.

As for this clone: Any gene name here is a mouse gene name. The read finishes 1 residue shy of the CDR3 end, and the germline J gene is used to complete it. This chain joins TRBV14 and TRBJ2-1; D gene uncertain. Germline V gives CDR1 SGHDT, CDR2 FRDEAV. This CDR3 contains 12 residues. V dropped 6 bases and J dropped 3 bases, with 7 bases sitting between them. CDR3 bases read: TGTGCCAGCACTCATAGCTATGCTGAGCAGTTC. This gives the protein CASTHSYAEQF. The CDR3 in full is CASTHSYAEQFF. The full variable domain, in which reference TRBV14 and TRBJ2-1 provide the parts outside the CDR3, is EAGVTQSPRYAVLQEGQAVSFWCDPISGHDTLYWYQQPRDQGPQLLVYFRDEAVIDNSQLPSDRFSAVRPKGTNSTLKIQSAKQGDTATYLCASTHSYAEQFFGPGTRLTVL.

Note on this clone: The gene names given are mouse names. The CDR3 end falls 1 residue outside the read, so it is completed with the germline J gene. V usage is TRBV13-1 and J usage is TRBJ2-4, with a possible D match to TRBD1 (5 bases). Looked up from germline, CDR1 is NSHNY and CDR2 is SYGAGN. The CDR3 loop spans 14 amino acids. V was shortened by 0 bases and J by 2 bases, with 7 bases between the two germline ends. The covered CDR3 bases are TGTGCCAGCAGTGATGGAGGGGATCAAAACACCTTGTAC. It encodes CASSDGGDQNTLY. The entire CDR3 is CASSDGGDQNTLYF.

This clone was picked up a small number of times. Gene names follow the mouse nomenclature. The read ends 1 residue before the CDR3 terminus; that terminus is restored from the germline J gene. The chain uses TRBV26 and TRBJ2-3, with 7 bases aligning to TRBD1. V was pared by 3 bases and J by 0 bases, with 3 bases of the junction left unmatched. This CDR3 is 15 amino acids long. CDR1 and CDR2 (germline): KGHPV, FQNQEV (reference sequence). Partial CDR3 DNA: TGTGCCAGCAGTCTTTCGGGACAGAGTGCAGAAACGCTGTAT. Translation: CASSLSGQSAETLY. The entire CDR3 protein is CASSLSGQSAETLYF.

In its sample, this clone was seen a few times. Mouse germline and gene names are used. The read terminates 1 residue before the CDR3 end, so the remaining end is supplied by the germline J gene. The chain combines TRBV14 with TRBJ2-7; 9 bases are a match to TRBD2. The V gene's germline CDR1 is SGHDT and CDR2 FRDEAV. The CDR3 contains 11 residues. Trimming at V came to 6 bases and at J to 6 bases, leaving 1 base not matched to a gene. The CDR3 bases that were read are TGTGCCAGCAACTGGGGGGCTGAACAGTAC. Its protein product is CASNWGAEQY. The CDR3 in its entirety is CASNWGAEQYF.

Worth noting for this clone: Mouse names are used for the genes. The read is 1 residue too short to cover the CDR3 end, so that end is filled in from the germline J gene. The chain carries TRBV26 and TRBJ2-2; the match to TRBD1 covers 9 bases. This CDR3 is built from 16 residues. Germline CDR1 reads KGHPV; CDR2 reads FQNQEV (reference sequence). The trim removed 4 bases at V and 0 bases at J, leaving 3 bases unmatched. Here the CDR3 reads CASSPWDRANTGQLYF. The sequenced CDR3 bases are TGTGCCAGCAGTCCGTGGGACAGGGCAAACACCGGGCAGCTCTAC.

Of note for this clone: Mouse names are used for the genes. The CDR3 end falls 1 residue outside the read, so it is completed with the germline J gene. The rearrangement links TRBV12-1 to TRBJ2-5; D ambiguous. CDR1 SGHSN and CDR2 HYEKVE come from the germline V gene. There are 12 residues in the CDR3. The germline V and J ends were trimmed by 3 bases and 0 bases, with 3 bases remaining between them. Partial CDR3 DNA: TGTGCCAGCTCTTTTAACCAAGACACCCAGTAC. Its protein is CASSFNQDTQY. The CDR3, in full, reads CASSFNQDTQYF.

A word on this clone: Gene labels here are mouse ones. CDR3 protein: CASSLENSGNTLYF. CDR3 bases read: TGTGCCAGCAGTCTGGAGAATTCTGGAAATACGCTCTAT. This chain links TRBV26 with TRBJ1-3; D uncertain. Read sequence stops 1 residue before the CDR3 end, and the germline J gene provides the missing end. Per the germline V gene, CDR1 is KGHPV and CDR2 is FQNQEV (reference sequence). Trimming cost V 2 bases and J 0 bases, with 5 bases left between them. CDR3 length: 14 residues.

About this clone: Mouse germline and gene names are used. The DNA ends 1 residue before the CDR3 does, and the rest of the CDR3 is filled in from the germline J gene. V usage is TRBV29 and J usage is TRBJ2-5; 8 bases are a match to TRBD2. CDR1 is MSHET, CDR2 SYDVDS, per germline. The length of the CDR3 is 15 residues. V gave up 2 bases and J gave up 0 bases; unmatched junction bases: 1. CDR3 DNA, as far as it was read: TGTGCTAGCAGTTTAACTGGGGGTAACCAAGACACCCAGTAC. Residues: CASSLTGGNQDTQY. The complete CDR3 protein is CASSLTGGNQDTQYF.

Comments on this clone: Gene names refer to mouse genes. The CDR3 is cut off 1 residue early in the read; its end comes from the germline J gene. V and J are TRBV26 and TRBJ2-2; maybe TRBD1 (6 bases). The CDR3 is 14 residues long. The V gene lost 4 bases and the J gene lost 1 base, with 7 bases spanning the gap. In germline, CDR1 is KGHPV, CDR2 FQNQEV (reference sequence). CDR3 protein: CASSPGQNTGQLYF. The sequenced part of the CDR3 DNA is TGTGCCAGCAGTCCGGGACAAAACACCGGGCAGCTCTAC.

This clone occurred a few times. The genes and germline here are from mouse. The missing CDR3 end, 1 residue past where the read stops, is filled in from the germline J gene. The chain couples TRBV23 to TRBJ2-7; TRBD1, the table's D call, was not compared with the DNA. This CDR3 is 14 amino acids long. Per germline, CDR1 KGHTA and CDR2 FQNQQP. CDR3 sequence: CSSSQSGQGYEQYF. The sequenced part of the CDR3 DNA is TGCTCCAGCAGTCAATCGGGACAGGGCTATGAACAGTAC. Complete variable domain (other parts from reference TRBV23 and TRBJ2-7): DAAVTQKPRYLIKMKGQEAEMKCIPEKGHTAVFWYQQKQSKELKFLIYFQNQQPLDQIDMVKERFSAVCPSSSLCSLGIRTCEAEDSALYLCSSSQSGQGYEQYFGPGTRLTVL.

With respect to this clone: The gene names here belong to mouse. This chain's CDR3 is CASSRDSSQNTLYF. CDR3 DNA, as far as it was read: TGTGCCAGCAGTCGGGACAGTAGTCAAAACACCTTGTAC. The chain combines TRBV3 with TRBJ2-4; 7 bases match TRBD1. Read sequence stops 1 residue before the CDR3 end, and the germline J gene provides the missing end. This CDR3 has 14 residues. Germline V gene sequence: CDR1 SNHLY, CDR2 FYNGKV (reference sequence). V shed 6 bases and J 0 bases; nucleotides not matched to a gene: 3.

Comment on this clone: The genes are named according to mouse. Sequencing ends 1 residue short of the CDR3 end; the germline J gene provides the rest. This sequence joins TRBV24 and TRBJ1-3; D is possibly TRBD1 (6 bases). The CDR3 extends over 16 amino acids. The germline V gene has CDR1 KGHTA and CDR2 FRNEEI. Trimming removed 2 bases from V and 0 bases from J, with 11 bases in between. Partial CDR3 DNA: TGTGCCAGCAGTCTGATTCGACAGGATTCTGGAAATACGCTCTAT. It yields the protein CASSLIRQDSGNTLY. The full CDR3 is CASSLIRQDSGNTLYF.

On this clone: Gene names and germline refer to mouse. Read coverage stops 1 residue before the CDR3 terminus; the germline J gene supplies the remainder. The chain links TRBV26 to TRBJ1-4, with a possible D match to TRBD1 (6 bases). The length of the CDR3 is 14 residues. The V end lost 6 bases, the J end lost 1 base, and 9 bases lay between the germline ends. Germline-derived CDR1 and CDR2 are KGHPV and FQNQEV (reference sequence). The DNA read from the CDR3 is TGTGCCAGCAGCCTGGACAGTTCCAACGAAAGATTATTT. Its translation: CASSLDSSNERLF. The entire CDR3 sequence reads CASSLDSSNERLFF.

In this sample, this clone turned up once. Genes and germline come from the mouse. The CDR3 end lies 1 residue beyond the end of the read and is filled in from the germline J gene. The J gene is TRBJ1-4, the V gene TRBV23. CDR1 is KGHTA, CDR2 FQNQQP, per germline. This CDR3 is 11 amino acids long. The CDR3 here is CSSSPNERLFF. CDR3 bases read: TGCTCCAGCAGCCCCAACGAAAGATTATTT.